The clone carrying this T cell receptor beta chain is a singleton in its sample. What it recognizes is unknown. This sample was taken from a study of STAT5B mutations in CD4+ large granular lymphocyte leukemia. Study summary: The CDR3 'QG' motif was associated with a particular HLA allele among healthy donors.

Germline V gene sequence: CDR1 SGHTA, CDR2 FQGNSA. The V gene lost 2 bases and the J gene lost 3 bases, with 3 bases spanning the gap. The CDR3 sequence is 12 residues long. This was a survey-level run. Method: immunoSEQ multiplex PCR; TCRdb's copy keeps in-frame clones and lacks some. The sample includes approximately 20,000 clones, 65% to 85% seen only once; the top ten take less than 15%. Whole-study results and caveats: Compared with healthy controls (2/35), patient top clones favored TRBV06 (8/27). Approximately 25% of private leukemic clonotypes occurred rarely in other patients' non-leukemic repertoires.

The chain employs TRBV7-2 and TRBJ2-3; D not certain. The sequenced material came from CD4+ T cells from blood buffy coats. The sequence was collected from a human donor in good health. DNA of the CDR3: TGTGCCAGCAGCTTAAAAACAGATACGCAGTATTTT. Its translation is CASSLKTDTQYF.